These 17 T cell receptor beta chains originate from one sample sequenced in a study of blood T cell repertoires in COVID-19. The method was immunoSEQ multiplex PCR; TCRdb's version includes in-frame clones alone and lacks a portion of them. The table shows about 140,000 clones, with roughly 89% occurring only once. The specimen was peripheral blood. The origin of the receptors is a human donor in a cohort sampled during active COVID-19.

The V call is TRBV18, the J call TRBJ1-2; D is uncertain. There are 14 residues in the CDR3. The germline gives CDR1 KGHSH, CDR2 LQKENI. The V and J ends lost 8 bases and 3 bases respectively, with 16 bases between them. The CDR3 loop is CASTPDQVYYGYTF. The CDR3 DNA sequence: TGTGCCAGCACTCCCGACCAGGTCTACTATGGCTACACCTTC. Full variable domain (missing parts from reference TRBV18 and TRBJ1-2): NAGVMQNPRHLVRRRGQEARLRCSPMKGHSHVYWYRQLPEEGLKFMVYLQKENIIDESGMPKERFSAEFPKEGPSILRIQQVVRGDSAAYFCASTPDQVYYGYTFGSGTRLTVV.

The V and J genes are TRBV7-9 and TRBJ2-1, with 10 bases that match TRBD2. The trim removed 1 base at V and 4 bases at J, leaving 7 bases unmatched. Germline CDR1 is SEHNR and CDR2 is FQNEAQ (reference sequence). The CDR3 loop spans 17 amino acids. This chain's CDR3 is CASSLVRASGSYNEQFF. DNA of the CDR3: TGTGCCAGCAGCTTAGTCAGGGCTAGCGGGAGTTACAATGAGCAGTTCTTC.

The chain couples TRBV5-5 to TRBJ2-7, with TRBD1 matching over 8 bases. The CDR3 totals 16 residues. With V trimmed by 1 base and J by 5 bases, 11 bases remained unmatched. The V gene's germline CDR1 is SGHKS and CDR2 YYEKEE (reference sequence). The CDR3 is CASSLIFSRGLDEQYF. CDR3 DNA sequence: TGTGCCAGCAGCTTGATATTTAGCAGGGGGCTGGACGAGCAGTACTTC.

The J gene is TRBJ1-5, the V gene TRBV5-8, with D unresolved. The CDR3 runs 15 residues. V lost 5 bases to trimming and J lost 2 bases, with 14 bases between them. Germline V gene sequence: CDR1 SGHTS, CDR2 YDEGEE. The CDR3 loop reads CASRQLLNGNQPQHF. CDR3 nucleotides: TGTGCCAGCAGACAGCTTCTAAACGGCAATCAGCCCCAGCATTTT.

The genes are TRBV7-3 and TRBJ2-2, with 9 bases aligning to TRBD2. The CDR3 runs 16 residues. Per germline, CDR1 SGHTA and CDR2 FQGTGA. The J segment lost 3 bases and the V segment lost 3 bases, leaving 5 bases of the junction unmatched. The CDR3 sequence is CASSFRGGADTGELFF. The CDR3 nucleotides are TGTGCCAGCAGCTTTCGCGGGGGGGCCGACACCGGGGAGCTGTTTTTT.

The chain recombines TRBV19 with TRBJ2-1; 7 nucleotides match TRBD2. Germline CDR1 is LNHDA and CDR2 is SQIVND (reference sequence). The CDR3 length is 16 residues. Losses at the gene ends were 5 bases for V and 6 bases for J; bases not matched to a gene: 13. The CDR3 reads CASSDRLALKPNEQFF. The CDR3 DNA reads as TGTGCCAGTAGTGACCGACTAGCCCTTAAACCCAATGAGCAGTTCTTC.

This clone has only a few counts. This sequence joins TRBV3-1 (or the pseudogene TRBV3-2) and TRBJ1-2; possibly TRBD1 for D (6 bases). The CDR3 sequence is 15 residues long. The V end lost 2 bases, the J end lost 3 bases, and 13 bases lay between the germline ends. Germline loops: CDR1 LGHDT, CDR2 YNNKEL (reference sequence). The CDR3 loop reads CASSQTGPVDYGYTF. Written as DNA, the CDR3 is TGTGCCAGCAGCCAAACAGGGCCGGTGGACTATGGCTACACCTTC.

This chain links TRBV6-2 or TRBV6-3 with TRBJ2-7; 8 nucleotides align to TRBD1. Trimming cost V 2 bases and J 5 bases; bases outside gene matches: 8. The CDR3 loop spans 15 amino acids. Germline values: CDR1 MNHEY, CDR2 SVGEGT. CDR3 in DNA: TGTGCCAGCAGTTACGATGACAGGGGCTTCAACGAGCAGTACTTC. Protein product: CASSYDDRGFNEQYF.

This rearrangement joins TRBV10-3 to TRBJ1-2; TRBD1 matches at 10 bases. Per the germline V gene, CDR1 is ENHRY and CDR2 is SYGVKD. With 6 bases clipped from V and 4 bases from J, the junction kept 11 bases outside the gene matches. CDR3 length equals 16 residues. In DNA form, the CDR3 reads TGTGCCATCAGGATCGCTGACAGGGGGCAATCCTATGGCTACACCTTC. Translation: CAIRIADRGQSYGYTF.

The rearrangement joins TRBV13 to TRBJ1-2; weak D call: TRBD1 (6 bases). The germline V and J ends were trimmed by 8 bases and 1 base, with 11 bases remaining between them. This CDR3 comprises 13 residues. In germline, CDR1 is PRHDT, CDR2 FYEKMQ (reference sequence). CDR3 bases: TGTGCCAGCGGGTCACAGGGTAACTATGGCTACACCTTC. Residues: CASGSQGNYGYTF.

This clone was detected only a few times. J is TRBJ2-2 and V is TRBV2, with D perhaps matching TRBD1 (6 bases). The germline V and J ends were trimmed by 4 bases and 4 bases, with 13 bases remaining between them. From germline, CDR1 is SNHLY and CDR2 FYNNEI. The CDR3 has 15 residues. The CDR3 here is CASSADRSLTGELFF. CDR3 nucleotides: TGTGCCAGCAGTGCTGACAGGTCCCTCACCGGGGAGCTGTTTTTT. Full variable domain (rest looked up from reference TRBV2 and TRBJ2-2): EPEVTQTPSHQVTQMGQEVILRCVPISNHLYFYWYRQILGQKVEFLVSFYNNEISEKSEIFDDQFSVERPDGSNFTLKIRSTKLEDSAMYFCASSADRSLTGELFFGEGSRLTVL.

The rearrangement uses TRBV11-3 and TRBJ1-1, with a tentative D call TRBD1 (6 bases). The CDR3 has 15 amino acids. Trimming stripped 4 bases from V and 3 bases from J, with 15 bases between. Germline V gives CDR1 SGHNT, CDR2 YENEEA. CDR3 protein: CASSYPKQGYTEAFF. CDR3 in DNA: TGTGCCAGCAGCTACCCCAAACAGGGATACACTGAAGCTTTCTTT. The full variable domain, with the rest looked up from reference TRBV11-3 and TRBJ1-1, is EAGVVQSPRYKIIEKKQPVAFWCNPISGHNTLYWYLQNLGQGPELLIRYENEEAVDDSQLPKDRFSAERLKGVDSTLKIQPAELGDSAVYLCASSYPKQGYTEAFFGQGTRLTVV.

This rearrangement joins TRBV29-1 to TRBJ1-2; unclear D gene. Germline V gene data show CDR1 as SQVTM and CDR2 as ANQGSEA. The V end was cut by 5 bases, the J end by 2 bases, with 18 bases between. The CDR3 covers 15 residues. CDR3 sequence (DNA): TGCAGCGTTCCTTCACCCGAGTCTTTGAACTATGGCTACACCTTC. Translated: CSVPSPESLNYGYTF. Full variable domain (remainder filled in from reference TRBV29-1 and TRBJ1-2): SAVISQKPSRDICQRGTSLTIQCQVDSQVTMMFWYRQQPGQSLTLIATANQGSEATYESGFVIDKFPISRPNLTFSTLTVSNMSPEDSSIYLCSVPSPESLNYGYTFGSGTRLTVV.

The chain is built from TRBV18 and TRBJ1-1, with a weak D call TRBD1 (5 bases). The CDR3 spans 12 residues. Trimming removed 4 bases at V and 8 bases at J, with 11 bases between. Germline CDR1 and CDR2: KGHSH and LQKENI. The CDR3 loop is CASSRGEGEAFF. CDR3 DNA: TGTGCCAGCTCACGGGGGGAAGGAGAAGCTTTCTTT.

The gene calls are TRBV4-1 and TRBJ2-3; 10 nucleotides align to TRBD2. The junction had 7 bases not matched to a gene; V was cut back by 0 bases and J by 1 base. Germline values: CDR1 MGHRA, CDR2 YSYEKL. The CDR3 runs 18 residues. CDR3 protein: CASSQEQAGGARTDTQYF. The CDR3 nucleotides are TGCGCCAGCAGCCAAGAACAAGCGGGAGGGGCACGCACAGATACGCAGTATTTT.

The rearrangement links TRBV9 to TRBJ2-2, with D tentatively TRBD1 (5 bases). Germline values: CDR1 SGDLS, CDR2 YYNGEE. The V end was cut by 4 bases, the J end by 5 bases, with 15 bases between. The CDR3 is 15 residues long. The CDR3 bases are TGTGCCAGCAGCCCAGGTGGGGCTCCTACCGGGGAGCTGTTTTTT. Encoded protein: CASSPGGAPTGELFF.

The CDR3: CASSLDRTGANVLTF. The CDR3 DNA sequence: TGTGCCAGCAGCTTAGACAGGACTGGGGCCAACGTCCTGACTTTC. The chain carries TRBV7-9 and TRBJ2-6; D might be TRBD1 (5 bases). V lost 1 base to trimming and J lost 2 bases, with 6 bases between them. The length of the CDR3 is 15 residues. Germline V CDR1 and CDR2: SEHNR, FQNEAQ (reference sequence).